The 26 T cell receptor beta chains presented below share a single source sample, sequenced in a study of CXCR3-negative and CXCR3-positive naive CD8 T cells. Study-wide results and caveats: CXCR3-positive naive cells had TRB CDR3s that were more hydrophobic than CXCR3-negative naive cells had.

These receptors have no known antigen. UMI-labeled 5' RACE TRB cDNA libraries were prepared from the cells. Each CDR3 protein gets one entry in TCRdb, which reprocessed the 5' RACE reads and gives no DNA. Its listing shows about 98,000 distinct CDR3 sequences. Sequenced material: naive CXCR3+ CD8+ T cells from blood. Sample subset: CD45RO-CCR7+CD27+CD95- naive CD8+ T cells expressing CXCR3 (TNR3+). The receptor source for this set is a human donor in good health. Some clones in this sample may be carry-over from other donors' samples.

J is TRBJ2-1 and V is TRBV9; lacking DNA, the TRBD1 call made by TCRdb goes unchecked. Looked up from germline, CDR1 is SGDLS and CDR2 is YYNGEE. The CDR3 consists of 12 residues. Here the CDR3 reads CASSVDPHEQFF.

V and J are TRBV5-5 and TRBJ2-3; TCRdb lists TRBD2, though no DNA is available to test this call. The CDR3 extends over 18 amino acids. Germline CDR1 reads SGHKS; CDR2 reads YYEKEE (reference sequence). The CDR3 sequence is CASSFRQNSGTSTDTQYF.

The chain couples TRBV14 to TRBJ2-7. This CDR3 region has 13 residues. Per germline, CDR1 SGHDN and CDR2 FVKESK. The CDR3 sequence: CASSQDHRYEQYF.

The gene calls are TRBV24-1 and TRBJ1-2. The CDR3 spans 13 residues. Germline V gene lookup returns CDR1 KGHDR and CDR2 SFDVKD. The chain's CDR3 is CATSGGNIDGYTF.

The rearrangement uses TRBV3-1 and TRBJ2-1; TCRdb gives TRBD2 as the D gene, but with no DNA this cannot be confirmed. The CDR3 runs 15 residues. The germline CDR1 and CDR2 sequences are LGHDT and YNNKEL (reference sequence). CDR3 amino acids: CASRPGTSGNNEQFF.

The V call is TRBV5-6, the J call TRBJ1-1. Germline loops: CDR1 SGHDT, CDR2 YYEEEE. The CDR3 is made up of 12 amino acids. The CDR3 sequence is CASSLVMAEAFF. Drawing the rest from reference TRBV5-6 and TRBJ1-1, the complete variable domain is DAGVTQSPTHLIKTRGQQVTLRCSPKSGHDTVSWYQQALGQGPQFIFQYYEEEERQRGNFPDRFSGHQFPNYSSELNVNALLLGDSALYLCASSLVMAEAFFGQGTRLTVV.

The chain joins TRBV12-3 or TRBV12-4 to TRBJ2-3. CDR3 length equals 12 residues. The CDR3 here is CASSRPQDTQYF.

The gene calls are TRBV7-6 and TRBJ1-3. The CDR3 loop spans 18 amino acids. CDR1 SGHVS and CDR2 FNYEAQ come from the germline V gene. CDR3 in amino acids: CASSLGVILSSSGNTIYF.

CDR3 residues: CASSQIRRETQYF. V gene TRBV3-1 combines with J gene TRBJ2-5. This CDR3 is built from 13 residues. The germline V gene has CDR1 LGHDT and CDR2 YNNKEL (reference sequence).

This sequence joins TRBV27 and TRBJ1-2; the TCRdb call, TRBD1, lacks DNA for checking. Per germline, CDR1 MNHEY and CDR2 SMNVEV (reference sequence). The CDR3 has 14 residues. This CDR3 reads CASSLLGGRNGYTF.

This chain joins TRBV28 and TRBJ2-7; TCRdb outputs TRBD1, but without DNA this stays unchecked. CDR3 length equals 14 residues. Germline CDR1 MDHEN, CDR2 SYDVKM. The CDR3 sequence is CASRPLTETYEQYF.

This chain links TRBV3-1 with TRBJ1-2. The CDR3 length is 15 residues. Germline CDR1 is LGHDT and CDR2 is YNNKEL (reference sequence). CDR3 region: CASSQDGQANYGYTF.

The chain joins TRBV12-3 or TRBV12-4 to TRBJ2-1; TCRdb gives TRBD1 as the D gene, but with no DNA this cannot be confirmed. This CDR3 contains 14 residues. The CDR3 sequence is CASSFRGRYNEQFF.

The chain links TRBV28 to TRBJ2-3; the D gene TCRdb calls, TRBD1, cannot be checked with no DNA. This CDR3 spans 13 amino acids. Per germline, CDR1 MDHEN and CDR2 SYDVKM. The CDR3 loop is CASSLPRTDTQYF.

The V call is TRBV5-4, the J call TRBJ2-1; TCRdb's D gene call, TRBD1, goes unchecked for lack of DNA. This CDR3 is 14 amino acids long. The germline V gene has CDR1 SGHNT and CDR2 YYREEE (reference sequence). CDR3 loop: CASMSEGDWDEQFF. The whole variable domain, remainder taken from reference TRBV5-4 and TRBJ2-1, is ETGVTQSPTHLIKTRGQQVTLRCSSQSGHNTVSWYQQALGQGPQFIFQYYREEENGRGNFPPRFSGLQFPNYSSELNVNALELDDSALYLCASMSEGDWDEQFFGPGTRLTVL.

CDR3 residues: CSARDGDRDRSQPQHF. The rearrangement joins TRBV20-1 to TRBJ1-5; the D call of TRBD1 rests on TCRdb alone, since no DNA is present to check it. The CDR3 sequence is 16 residues long. Germline V CDR1 and CDR2: DFQATT, SNEGSKA (reference sequence).

The chain employs TRBV12-3 or TRBV12-4 and TRBJ1-5; TCRdb designates TRBD1, a call that cannot be tested without DNA. The CDR3 is 15 amino acids. CDR3 protein: CASSLRGASNQPQHF.

The chain recombines TRBV5-1 with TRBJ2-7; TCRdb lists TRBD1, though no DNA is available to test this call. Per the germline V gene, CDR1 is SGHRS and CDR2 is YFSETQ. The CDR3 contains 16 residues. This chain's CDR3 is CASSPLPGQVTYEQYF.

The J gene is TRBJ2-2, the V gene TRBV28; TCRdb calls TRBD1, which cannot be checked without DNA. This CDR3 comprises 15 residues. Germline CDR1 MDHEN, CDR2 SYDVKM. CDR3 sequence: CASRTDRVITGELFF.

The V call is TRBV6-4, the J call TRBJ2-2. CDR3 length: 13 amino acids. CDR1 and CDR2 (germline): MRHNA, SNTAGT. This chain's CDR3 is CASSDRDTGELFF.

The chain employs TRBV15 and TRBJ2-2. Germline V lookup: CDR1 LNHNV, CDR2 YYDKDF (reference sequence). The CDR3 totals 14 residues. The CDR3 loop reads CATSSRRSTGELFF. The entire variable domain, with the rest obtained from reference TRBV15 and TRBJ2-2, is as follows: DAMVIQNPRYQVTQFGKPVTLSCSQTLNHNVMYWYQQKSSQAPKLLFHYYDKDFNNEADTPDNFQSRRPNTSFCFLDIRSPGLGDTAMYLCATSSRRSTGELFFGEGSRLTVL.

This chain links TRBV3-1 with TRBJ2-3; lacking DNA, the TRBD2 call made by TCRdb goes unchecked. The CDR3 is made up of 15 amino acids. Germline assignment: CDR1 LGHDT and CDR2 YNNKEL (reference sequence). The CDR3 protein is CASSQDRVARDTQYF.

The chain couples TRBV20-1 to TRBJ1-1; no DNA is available, so the TRBD1 call from TCRdb remains unchecked. CDR1 DFQATT and CDR2 SNEGSKA come from the germline V gene (reference sequence). This CDR3 is built from 12 residues. The CDR3: CSATGGGTEALF.

The rearrangement links TRBV7-2 to TRBJ2-1. From germline, CDR1 is SGHTA and CDR2 FQGNSA. The CDR3 extends over 13 amino acids. Here the CDR3 reads CASSLYGYNEQFF.

The chain couples TRBV4-1 to TRBJ2-7. This CDR3 spans 14 amino acids. The germline V gene encodes CDR1 MGHRA and CDR2 YSYEKL. The CDR3 spells CASSQDPSTYEQYF.

The chain joins TRBV5-1 to TRBJ1-5; TCRdb reports TRBD1, a call that lacks DNA to check it against. Germline values: CDR1 SGHRS, CDR2 YFSETQ. This CDR3 region has 16 residues. The CDR3 here is CASSFQAPGFEQPQHF.